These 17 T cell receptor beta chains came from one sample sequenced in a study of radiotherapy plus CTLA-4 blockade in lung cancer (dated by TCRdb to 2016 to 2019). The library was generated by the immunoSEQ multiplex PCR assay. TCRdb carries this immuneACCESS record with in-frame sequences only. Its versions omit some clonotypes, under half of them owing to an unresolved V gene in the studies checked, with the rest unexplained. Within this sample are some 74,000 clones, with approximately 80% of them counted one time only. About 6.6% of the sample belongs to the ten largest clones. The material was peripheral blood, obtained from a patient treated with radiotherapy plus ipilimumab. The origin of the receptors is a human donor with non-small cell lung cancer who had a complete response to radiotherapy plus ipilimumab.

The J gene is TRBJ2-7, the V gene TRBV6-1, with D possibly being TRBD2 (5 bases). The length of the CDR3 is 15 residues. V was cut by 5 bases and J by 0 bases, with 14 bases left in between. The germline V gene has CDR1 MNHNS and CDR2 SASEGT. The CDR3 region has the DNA TGTGCCAGCAGTCCGGACTTTCTAAGCTCCTACGAGCAGTACTTC. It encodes CASSPDFLSSYEQYF.

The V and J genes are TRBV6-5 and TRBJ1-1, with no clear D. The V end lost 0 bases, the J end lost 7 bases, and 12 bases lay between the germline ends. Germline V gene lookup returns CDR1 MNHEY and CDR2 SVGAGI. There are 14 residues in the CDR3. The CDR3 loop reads CASSYSSSRNEAFF. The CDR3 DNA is TGTGCCAGCAGTTACTCGAGTAGCCGAAATGAAGCTTTCTTT.

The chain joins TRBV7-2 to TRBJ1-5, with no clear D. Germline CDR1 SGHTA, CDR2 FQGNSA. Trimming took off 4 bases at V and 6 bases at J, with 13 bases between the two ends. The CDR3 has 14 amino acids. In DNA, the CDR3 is TGTGCCAGCAGCTCTGATTCTCCCTCTCAGCCCCAGCATTTT. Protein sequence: CASSSDSPSQPQHF.

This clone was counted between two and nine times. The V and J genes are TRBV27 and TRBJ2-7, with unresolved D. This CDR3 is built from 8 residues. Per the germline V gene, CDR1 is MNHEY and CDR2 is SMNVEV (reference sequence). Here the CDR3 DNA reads TGTGCCAGCAGTTTGATTGACGTC. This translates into CASSLIDV.

This chain's CDR3 is CAWSPNGGLSGANVLTF. The CDR3 nucleotides are TGTGCCTGGAGTCCTAACGGCGGCCTCTCTGGGGCCAACGTCCTGACTTTC. The chain is built from TRBV30 and TRBJ2-6; D gene unclear. CDR1 GTSNPN and CDR2 SVGIG come from the germline V gene (reference sequence). The CDR3 length is 17 residues. V dropped 2 bases and J dropped 0 bases, with 14 bases sitting between them.

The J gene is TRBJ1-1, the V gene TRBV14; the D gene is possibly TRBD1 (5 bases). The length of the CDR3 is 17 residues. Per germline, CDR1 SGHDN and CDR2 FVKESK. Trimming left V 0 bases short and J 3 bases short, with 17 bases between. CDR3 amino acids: CASSQDIGPPRDTEAFF. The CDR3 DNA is TGTGCCAGCAGCCAAGATATAGGTCCGCCCAGGGACACTGAAGCTTTCTTT.

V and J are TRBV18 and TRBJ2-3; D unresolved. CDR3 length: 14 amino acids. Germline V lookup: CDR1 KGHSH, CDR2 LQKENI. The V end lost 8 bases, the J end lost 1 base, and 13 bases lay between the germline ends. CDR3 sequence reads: CASPHMIGTDTQYF. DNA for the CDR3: TGTGCCAGCCCGCACATGATAGGCACAGATACGCAGTATTTT.

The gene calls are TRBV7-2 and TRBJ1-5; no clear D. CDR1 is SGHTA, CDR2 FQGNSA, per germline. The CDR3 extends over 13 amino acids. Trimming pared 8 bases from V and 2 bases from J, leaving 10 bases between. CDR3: CASATSRNQPQHF. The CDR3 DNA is TGTGCCAGCGCGACGTCGCGCAATCAGCCCCAGCATTTT.

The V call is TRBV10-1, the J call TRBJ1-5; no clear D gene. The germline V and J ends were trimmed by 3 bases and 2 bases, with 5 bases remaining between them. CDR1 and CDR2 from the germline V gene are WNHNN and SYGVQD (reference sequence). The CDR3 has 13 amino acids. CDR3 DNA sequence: TGCGCCAGCAGTGACTCAGGCAATCAGCCCCAGCATTTT. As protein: CASSDSGNQPQHF.

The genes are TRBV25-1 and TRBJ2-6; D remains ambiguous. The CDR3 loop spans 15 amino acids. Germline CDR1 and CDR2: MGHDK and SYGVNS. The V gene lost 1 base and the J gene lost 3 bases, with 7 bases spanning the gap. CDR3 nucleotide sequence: TGTGCCAGCAGTGAATGGAGAGGTGGGGCCAACGTCCTGACTTTC. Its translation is CASSEWRGGANVLTF. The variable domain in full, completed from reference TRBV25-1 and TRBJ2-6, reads EADIYQTPRYLVIGTGKKITLECSQTMGHDKMYWYQQDPGMELHLIHYSYGVNSTEKGDLSSESTVSRIRTEHFPLTLESARPSHTSQYLCASSEWRGGANVLTFGAGSRLTVL.

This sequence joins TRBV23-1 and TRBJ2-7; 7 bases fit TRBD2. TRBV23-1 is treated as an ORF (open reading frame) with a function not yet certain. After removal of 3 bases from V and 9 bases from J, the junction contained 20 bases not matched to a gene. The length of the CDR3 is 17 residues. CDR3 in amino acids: CASSHPWAGEPSLRQYV. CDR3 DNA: TGCGCCAGCAGTCATCCCTGGGCGGGAGAACCTTCATTGCGGCAGTACGTC.

The CDR3 DNA is TGCGCCAGCAGCTTGGGGGGTCCCTACGAGCAGTACTTC. Protein: CASSLGGPYEQYF. The chain joins TRBV5-1 to TRBJ2-7; D remains ambiguous. Between the trimmed V and J ends, which lost 0 bases and 2 bases, there was a span of 6 bases. Germline V gene sequence: CDR1 SGHRS, CDR2 YFSETQ. This CDR3 has 13 residues. The full variable domain, rest sourced from reference TRBV5-1 and TRBJ2-7, is KAGVTQTPRYLIKTRGQQVTLSCSPISGHRSVSWYQQTPGQGLQFLFEYFSETQRNKGNFPGRFSGRQFSNSRSEMNVSTLELGDSALYLCASSLGGPYEQYFGPGTRLTVT.

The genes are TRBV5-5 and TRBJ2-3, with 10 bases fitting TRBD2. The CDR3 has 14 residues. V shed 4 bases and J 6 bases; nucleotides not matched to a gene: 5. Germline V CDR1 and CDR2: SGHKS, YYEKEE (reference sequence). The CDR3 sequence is CASSLGLARDTQYF. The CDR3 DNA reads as TGTGCCAGCAGCCTGGGACTAGCGAGGGATACGCAGTATTTT.

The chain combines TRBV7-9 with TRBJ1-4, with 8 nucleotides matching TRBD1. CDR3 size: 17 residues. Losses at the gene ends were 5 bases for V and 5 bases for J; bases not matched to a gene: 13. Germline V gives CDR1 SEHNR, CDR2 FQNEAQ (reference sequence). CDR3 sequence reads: CASSPPFWTGRNEKLFF. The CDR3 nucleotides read TGTGCCAGCAGCCCGCCCTTTTGGACAGGGAGGAATGAAAAACTGTTTTTT.

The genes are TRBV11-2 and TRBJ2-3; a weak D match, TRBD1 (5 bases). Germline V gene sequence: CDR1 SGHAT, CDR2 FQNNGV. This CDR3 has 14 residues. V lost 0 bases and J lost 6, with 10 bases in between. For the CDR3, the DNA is TGTGCCAGCAGCTTAGATCCAGGGCCCGATACGCAGTATTTT. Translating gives CASSLDPGPDTQYF.

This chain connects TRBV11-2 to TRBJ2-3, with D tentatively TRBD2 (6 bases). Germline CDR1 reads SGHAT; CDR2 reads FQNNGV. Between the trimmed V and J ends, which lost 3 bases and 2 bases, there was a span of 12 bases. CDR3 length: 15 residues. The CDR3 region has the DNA TGTGCCAGCAGCTTGGGCGGGACTGCCACAGATACGCAGTATTTT. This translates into CASSLGGTATDTQYF.

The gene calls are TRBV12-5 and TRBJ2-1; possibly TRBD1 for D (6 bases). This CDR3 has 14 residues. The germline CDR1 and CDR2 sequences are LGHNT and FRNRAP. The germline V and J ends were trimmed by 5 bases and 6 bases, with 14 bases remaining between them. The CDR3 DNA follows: TGTGCTAGTGGTGCCCAGGGGTTCAGCAATGAGCAGTTCTTC. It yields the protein CASGAQGFSNEQFF.